This TCR beta chain was obtained from a study of immune evolution from preneoplasia to lung adenocarcinoma. CDR1 and CDR2 from the germline V gene are SGHNT and YYREEE (reference sequence). The V and J ends lost 3 bases and 12 bases respectively, with 16 bases between them. This CDR3 is built from 14 residues. Patients had resection in Japan or China between about 2014 and 2017. Sequenced by immunoSEQ multiplex PCR; TCRdb stores in-frame clones only, minus some. The sample has under 45,000 clones; over 75% are singletons. Sequencing was carried out using FFPE invasive lung adenocarcinoma tissue. The clonotype comes from a person in their sixties or seventies with lung adenocarcinoma. The chain recombines TRBV5-4 with TRBJ2-6; D might be TRBD1 or TRBD2, each matching 5 bases. The CDR3 sequence is CASSSGRTPGVLTF. The DNA for the CDR3 is TGTGCCAGCAGCTCGGGACGGACTCCCGGCGTCCTGACTTTC.